This T cell receptor (beta chain) was profiled in a study of beta chain features in type 1 diabetes. Expressed TCRB transcripts were sequenced after all isolated RNA was converted to cDNA. Assay used: immunoSEQ multiplex PCR; TCRdb lists only in-frame clones, some missing. Here the sample spans roughly 300,000 clones, 8% being singletons. The V end was cut by 3 bases, the J end by 6 bases, with 15 bases between. The CDR3 contains 14 residues. CDR1 and CDR2 (germline): SGHDN, FVKESK. The TCR sequence derives from a woman aged 18-29 years in good health. Specimen: central memory CD4+ T cells from blood. This chain uses TRBV14 with TRBJ2-7; D is undetermined. DNA of the CDR3: TGTGCCAGCAGCCATGGAGCGACCGCTTTCGAGCAGTACTTC. Its translation is CASSHGATAFEQYF.